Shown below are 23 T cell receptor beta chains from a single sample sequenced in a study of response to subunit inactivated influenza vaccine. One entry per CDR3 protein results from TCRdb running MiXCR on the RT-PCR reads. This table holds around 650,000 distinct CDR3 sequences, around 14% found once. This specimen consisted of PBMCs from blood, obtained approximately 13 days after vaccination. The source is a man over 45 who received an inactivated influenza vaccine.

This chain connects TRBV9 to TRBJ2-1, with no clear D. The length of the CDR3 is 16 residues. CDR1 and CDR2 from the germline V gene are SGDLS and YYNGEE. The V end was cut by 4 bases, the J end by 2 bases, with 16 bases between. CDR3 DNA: TGTGCCAGCAGCCTCTGGGCTCGAGTCGCCTACAATGAGCAGTTCTTC. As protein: CASSLWARVAYNEQFF. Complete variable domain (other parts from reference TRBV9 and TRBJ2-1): DSGVTQTPKHLITATGQRVTLRCSPRSGDLSVYWYQQSLDQGLQFLIQYYNGEERAKGNILERFSAQQFPDLHSELNLSSLELGDSALYFCASSLWARVAYNEQFFGPGTRLTVL.

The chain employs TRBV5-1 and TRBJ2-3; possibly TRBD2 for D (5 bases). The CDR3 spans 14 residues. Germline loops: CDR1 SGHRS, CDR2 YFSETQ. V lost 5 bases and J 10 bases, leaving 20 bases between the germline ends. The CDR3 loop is CASRVASGDDSQYF. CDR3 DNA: TGCGCCAGCAGGGTGGCCAGCGGAGACGATTCGCAGTATTTT.

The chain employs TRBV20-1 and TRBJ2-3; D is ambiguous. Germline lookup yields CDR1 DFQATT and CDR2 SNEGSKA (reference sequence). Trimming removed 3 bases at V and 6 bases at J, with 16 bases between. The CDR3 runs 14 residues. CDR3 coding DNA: TGCAGTGCTAGTGGCCCGTGGTCGAGGGATACGCAGTATTTT. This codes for CSASGPWSRDTQYF.

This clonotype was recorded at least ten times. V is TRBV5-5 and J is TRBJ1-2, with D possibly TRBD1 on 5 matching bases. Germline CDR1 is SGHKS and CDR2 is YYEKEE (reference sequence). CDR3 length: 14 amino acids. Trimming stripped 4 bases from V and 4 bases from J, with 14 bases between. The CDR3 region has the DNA TGTGCCAGCAGCAAAACAGGAATAGTCTATGGCTACACCTTC. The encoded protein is CASSKTGIVYGYTF. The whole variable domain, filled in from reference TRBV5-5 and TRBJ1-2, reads DAGVTQSPTHLIKTRGQQVTLRCSPISGHKSVSWYQQVLGQGPQFIFQYYEKEERGRGNFPDRFSARQFPNYSSELNVNALLLGDSALYLCASSKTGIVYGYTFGSGTRLTVV.

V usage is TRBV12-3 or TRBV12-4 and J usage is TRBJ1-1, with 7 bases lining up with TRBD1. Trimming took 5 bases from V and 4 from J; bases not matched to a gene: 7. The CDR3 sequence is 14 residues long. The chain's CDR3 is CASSIQGGGTEAFF. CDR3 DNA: TGTGCCAGCAGTATCCAGGGGGGAGGCACTGAAGCTTTCTTT.

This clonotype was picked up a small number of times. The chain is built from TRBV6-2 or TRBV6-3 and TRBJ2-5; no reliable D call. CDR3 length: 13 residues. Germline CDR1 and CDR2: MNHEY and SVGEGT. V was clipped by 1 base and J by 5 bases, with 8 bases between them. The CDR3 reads CASSYFLGETQYF. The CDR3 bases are TGTGCCAGCAGTTACTTTCTTGGGGAGACCCAGTACTTC.

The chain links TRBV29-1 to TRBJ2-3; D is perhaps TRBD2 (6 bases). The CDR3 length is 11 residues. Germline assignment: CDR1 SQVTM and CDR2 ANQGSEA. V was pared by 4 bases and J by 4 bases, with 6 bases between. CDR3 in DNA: TGCAGCGTTGGGGGGGCAGATACGCAGTATTTT. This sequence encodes CSVGGADTQYF.

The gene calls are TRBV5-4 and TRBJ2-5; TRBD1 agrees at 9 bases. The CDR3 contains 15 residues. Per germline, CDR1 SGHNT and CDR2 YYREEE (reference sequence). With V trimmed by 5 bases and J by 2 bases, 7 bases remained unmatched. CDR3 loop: CASSHPGQGQETQYF. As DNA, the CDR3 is TGTGCCAGCAGTCACCCGGGACAGGGACAAGAGACCCAGTACTTC.

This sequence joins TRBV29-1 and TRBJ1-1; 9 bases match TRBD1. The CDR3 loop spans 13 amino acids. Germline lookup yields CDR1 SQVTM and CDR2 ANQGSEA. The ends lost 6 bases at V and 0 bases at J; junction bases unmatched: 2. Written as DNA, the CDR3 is TGCAGCGTGGACAGGGGAATGAACACTGAAGCTTTCTTT. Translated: CSVDRGMNTEAFF.

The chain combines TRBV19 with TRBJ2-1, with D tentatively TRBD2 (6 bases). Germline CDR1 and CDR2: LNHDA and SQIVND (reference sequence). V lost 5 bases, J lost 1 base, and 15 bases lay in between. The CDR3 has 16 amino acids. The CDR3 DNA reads TGTGCCAGTAGTGATTTTAGCGGCAATTCCTACAATGAGCAGTTCTTC. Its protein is CASSDFSGNSYNEQFF.

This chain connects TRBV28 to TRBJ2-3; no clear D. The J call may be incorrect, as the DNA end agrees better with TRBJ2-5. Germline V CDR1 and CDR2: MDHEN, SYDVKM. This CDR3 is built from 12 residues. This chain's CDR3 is CASSLVRGTQYF. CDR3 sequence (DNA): TGTGCCAGCAGTTTAGTCCGCGGGACCCAGTACTTC.

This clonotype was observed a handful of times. The CDR3 DNA reads as TGTGCCAGCAGCGTAGTGCCTAGCGCTACCAAAAACATTCAGTACTTC. Translating gives CASSVVPSATKNIQYF. V and J are TRBV9 and TRBJ2-4; D is possibly TRBD2 (6 bases). The CDR3 is 16 residues long. Germline V gene lookup returns CDR1 SGDLS and CDR2 YYNGEE. Trimming shortened V by 0 bases and J by 2 bases, and 12 bases separated the two germline ends. The entire variable domain, with the rest obtained from reference TRBV9 and TRBJ2-4, is as follows: DSGVTQTPKHLITATGQRVTLRCSPRSGDLSVYWYQQSLDQGLQFLIQYYNGEERAKGNILERFSAQQFPDLHSELNLSSLELGDSALYFCASSVVPSATKNIQYFGAGTRLSVL.

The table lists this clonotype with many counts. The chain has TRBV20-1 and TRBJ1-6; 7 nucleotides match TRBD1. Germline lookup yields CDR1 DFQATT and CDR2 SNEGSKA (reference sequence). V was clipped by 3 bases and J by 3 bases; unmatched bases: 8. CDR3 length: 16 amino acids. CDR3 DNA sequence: TGCAGTGCTAGCGGGACAGAACATAACTATAATTCACCCCTCCACTTT. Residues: CSASGTEHNYNSPLHF.

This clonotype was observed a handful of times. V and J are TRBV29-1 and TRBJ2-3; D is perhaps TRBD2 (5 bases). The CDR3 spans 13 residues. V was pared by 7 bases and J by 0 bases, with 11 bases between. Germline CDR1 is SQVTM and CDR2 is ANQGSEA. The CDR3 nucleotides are TGCAGCGCGGCCGGGATTAGCACAGATACGCAGTATTTT. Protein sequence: CSAAGISTDTQYF.

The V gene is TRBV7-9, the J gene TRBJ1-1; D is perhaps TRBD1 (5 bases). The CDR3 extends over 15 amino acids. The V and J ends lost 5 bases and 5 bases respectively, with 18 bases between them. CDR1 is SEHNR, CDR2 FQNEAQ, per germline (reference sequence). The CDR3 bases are TGTGCCAGCAGCCAGAACCGGGGGGGATGGACTGAAGCTTTCTTT. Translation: CASSQNRGGWTEAFF.

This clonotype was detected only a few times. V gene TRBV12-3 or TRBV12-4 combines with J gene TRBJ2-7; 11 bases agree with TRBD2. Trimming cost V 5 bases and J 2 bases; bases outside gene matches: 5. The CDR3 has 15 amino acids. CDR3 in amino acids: CASSPRLAGPYEQYF. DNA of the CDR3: TGTGCCAGCAGTCCGCGACTAGCGGGACCCTACGAGCAGTACTTC.

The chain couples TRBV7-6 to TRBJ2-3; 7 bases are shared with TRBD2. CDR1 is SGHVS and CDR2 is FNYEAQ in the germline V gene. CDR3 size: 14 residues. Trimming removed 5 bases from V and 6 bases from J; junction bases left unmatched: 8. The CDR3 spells CASSDPGREDTQYF. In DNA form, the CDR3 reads TGTGCCAGCAGCGACCCTGGGAGGGAGGATACGCAGTATTTT.

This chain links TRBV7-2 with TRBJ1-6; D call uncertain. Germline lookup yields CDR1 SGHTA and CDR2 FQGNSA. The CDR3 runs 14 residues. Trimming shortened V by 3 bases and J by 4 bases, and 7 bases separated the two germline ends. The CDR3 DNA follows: TGTGCCAGCAGCTTTGGTGGTTATAATTCACCCCTCCACTTT. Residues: CASSFGGYNSPLHF.

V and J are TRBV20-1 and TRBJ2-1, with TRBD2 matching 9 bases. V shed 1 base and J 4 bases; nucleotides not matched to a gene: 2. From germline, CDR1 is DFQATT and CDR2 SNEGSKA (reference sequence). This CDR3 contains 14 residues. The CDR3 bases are TGCAGTGCTAGAGCTCTAGCGGGATACAATGAGCAGTTCTTC. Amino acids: CSARALAGYNEQFF.

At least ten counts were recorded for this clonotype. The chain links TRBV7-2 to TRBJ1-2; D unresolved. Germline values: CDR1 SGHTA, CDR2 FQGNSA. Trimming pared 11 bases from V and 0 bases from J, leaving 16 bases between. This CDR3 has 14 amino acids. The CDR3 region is CACRGTPTNYGYTF. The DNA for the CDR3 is TGTGCCTGCCGTGGAACACCAACTAACTATGGCTACACCTTC.

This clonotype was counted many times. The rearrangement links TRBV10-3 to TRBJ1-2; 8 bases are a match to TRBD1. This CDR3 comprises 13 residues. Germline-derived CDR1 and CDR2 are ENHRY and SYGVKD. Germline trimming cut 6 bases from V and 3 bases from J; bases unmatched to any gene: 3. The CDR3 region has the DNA TGTGCCATCAGGGAGGGACAGGACTATGGCTACACCTTC. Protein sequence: CAIREGQDYGYTF.

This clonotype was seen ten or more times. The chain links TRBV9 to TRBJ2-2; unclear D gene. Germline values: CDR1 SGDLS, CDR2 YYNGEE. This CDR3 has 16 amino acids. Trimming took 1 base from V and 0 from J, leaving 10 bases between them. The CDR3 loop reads CASSVRTAANTGELFF. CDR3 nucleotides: TGTGCCAGCAGCGTACGCACGGCCGCGAACACCGGGGAGCTGTTTTTT.

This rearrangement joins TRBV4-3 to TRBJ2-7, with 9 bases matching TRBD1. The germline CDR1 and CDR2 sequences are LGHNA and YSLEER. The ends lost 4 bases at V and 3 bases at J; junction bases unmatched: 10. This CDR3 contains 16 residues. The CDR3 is CASSRRYRDRDYEQYF. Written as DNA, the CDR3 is TGCGCCAGCAGCCGGCGTTATCGGGACAGGGACTACGAGCAGTACTTC.